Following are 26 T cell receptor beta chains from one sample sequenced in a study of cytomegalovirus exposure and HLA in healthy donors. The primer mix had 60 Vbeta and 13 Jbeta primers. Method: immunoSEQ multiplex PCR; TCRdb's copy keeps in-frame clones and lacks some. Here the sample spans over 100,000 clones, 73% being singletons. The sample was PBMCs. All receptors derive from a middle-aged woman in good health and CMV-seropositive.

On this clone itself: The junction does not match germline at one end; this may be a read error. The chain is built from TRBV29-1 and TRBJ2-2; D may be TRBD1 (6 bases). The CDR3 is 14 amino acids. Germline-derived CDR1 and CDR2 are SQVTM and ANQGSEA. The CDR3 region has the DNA TGCAGCGTTAAAGAAAGGGATGGGGGCGGAGAGCTGTTTTTT. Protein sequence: CSVKERDGGGELFF.

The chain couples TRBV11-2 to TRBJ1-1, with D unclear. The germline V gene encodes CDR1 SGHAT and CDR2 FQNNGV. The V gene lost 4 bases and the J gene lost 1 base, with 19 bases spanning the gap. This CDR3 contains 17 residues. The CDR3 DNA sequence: TGTGCCAGCAGCTACACCCTCCGCGGGTCAGGGAACACTGAAGCTTTCTTT. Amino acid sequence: CASSYTLRGSGNTEAFF.

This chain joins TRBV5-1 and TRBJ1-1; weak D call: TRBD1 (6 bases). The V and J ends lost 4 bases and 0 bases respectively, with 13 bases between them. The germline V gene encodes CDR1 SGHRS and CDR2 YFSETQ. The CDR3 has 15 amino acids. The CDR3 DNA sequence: TGCGCCAGCAGCCGGACAGCAGACTTGAACACTGAAGCTTTCTTT. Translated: CASSRTADLNTEAFF.

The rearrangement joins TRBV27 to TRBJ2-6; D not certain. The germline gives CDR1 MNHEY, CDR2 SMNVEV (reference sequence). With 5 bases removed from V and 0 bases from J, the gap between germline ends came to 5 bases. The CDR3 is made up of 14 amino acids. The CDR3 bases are TGTGCCAGCAGTCCACTCTCTGGGGCCAACGTCCTGACTTTC. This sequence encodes CASSPLSGANVLTF.

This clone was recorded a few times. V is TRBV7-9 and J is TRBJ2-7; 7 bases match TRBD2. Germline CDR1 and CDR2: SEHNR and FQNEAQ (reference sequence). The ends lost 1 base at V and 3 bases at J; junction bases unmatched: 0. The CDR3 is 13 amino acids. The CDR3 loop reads CASSLGDYYEQYF. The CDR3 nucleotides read TGTGCCAGCAGCTTAGGGGACTACTACGAGCAGTACTTC.

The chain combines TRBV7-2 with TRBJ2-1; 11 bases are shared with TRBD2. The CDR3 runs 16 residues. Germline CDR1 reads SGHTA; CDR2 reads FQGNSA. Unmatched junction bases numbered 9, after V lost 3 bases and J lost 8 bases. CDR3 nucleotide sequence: TGTGCCAGCAGCTTTTCCGGGACTAGCGGTTACGATGAGCAGTTCTTC. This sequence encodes CASSFSGTSGYDEQFF.

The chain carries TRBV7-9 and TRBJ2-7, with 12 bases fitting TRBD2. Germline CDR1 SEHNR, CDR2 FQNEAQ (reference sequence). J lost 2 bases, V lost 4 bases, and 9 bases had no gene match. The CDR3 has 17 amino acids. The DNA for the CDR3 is TGTGCCAGCAGCTCAACAATGACTAGCGGGGGAACCTACGAGCAGTACTTC. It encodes CASSSTMTSGGTYEQYF.

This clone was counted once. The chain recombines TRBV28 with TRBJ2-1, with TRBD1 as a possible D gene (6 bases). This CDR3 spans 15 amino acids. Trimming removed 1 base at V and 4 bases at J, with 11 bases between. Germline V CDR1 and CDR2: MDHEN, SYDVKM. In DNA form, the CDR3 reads TGTGCCAGCAGTTTATCCAGGGGAGTGTACAATGAGCAGTTCTTC. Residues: CASSLSRGVYNEQFF.

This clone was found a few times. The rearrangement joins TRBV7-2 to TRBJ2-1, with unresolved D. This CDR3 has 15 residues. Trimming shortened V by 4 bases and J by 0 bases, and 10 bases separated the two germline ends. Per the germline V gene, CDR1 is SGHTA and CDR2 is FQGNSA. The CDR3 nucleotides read TGTGCCAGCAGCTCCGGGTCGAGCTCCTACAATGAGCAGTTCTTC. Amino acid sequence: CASSSGSSSYNEQFF.

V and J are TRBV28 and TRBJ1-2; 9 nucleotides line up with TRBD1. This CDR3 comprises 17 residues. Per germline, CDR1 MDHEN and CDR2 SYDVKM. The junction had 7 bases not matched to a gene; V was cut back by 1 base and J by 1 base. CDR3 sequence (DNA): TGTGCCAGCAGTTTATCCGGCGGGACAGGGAGTAACTATGGCTACACCTTC. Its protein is CASSLSGGTGSNYGYTF.

CDR3 in DNA: TGTGCCAGTAGTCTCAGTGGCAGAAACTCCTACAATGAGCAGTTCTTC. Residues: CASSLSGRNSYNEQFF. The V and J genes are TRBV19 and TRBJ2-1; D gene ambiguous. This CDR3 spans 16 amino acids. The ends were cut back, 5 bases at V and 0 bases at J, with 14 bases in the middle. The germline V gene encodes CDR1 LNHDA and CDR2 SQIVND (reference sequence).

For the CDR3, the DNA is TGTGCCAGCTCACCACAGGGGGCGCATAATGAAAAACTGTTTTTT. Encoded protein: CASSPQGAHNEKLFF. The chain combines TRBV18 with TRBJ1-4; 7 nucleotides match TRBD1. Germline lookup yields CDR1 KGHSH and CDR2 LQKENI. V lost 1 base to trimming and J lost 4 bases; unmatched junction nucleotides: 3. The CDR3 runs 15 residues.

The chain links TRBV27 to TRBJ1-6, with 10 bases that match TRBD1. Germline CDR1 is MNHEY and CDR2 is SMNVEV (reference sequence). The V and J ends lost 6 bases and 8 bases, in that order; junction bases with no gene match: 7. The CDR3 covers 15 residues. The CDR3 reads CASRAPGQGYSPLHF. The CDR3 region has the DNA TGTGCCAGCAGAGCTCCGGGACAGGGGTATTCACCCCTCCACTTT.

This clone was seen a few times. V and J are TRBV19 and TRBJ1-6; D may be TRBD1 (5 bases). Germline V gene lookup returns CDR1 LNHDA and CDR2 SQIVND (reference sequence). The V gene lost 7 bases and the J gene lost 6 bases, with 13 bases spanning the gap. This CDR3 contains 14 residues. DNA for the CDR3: TGTGCCAGTACCCCGAGGGGAGGTAATTCACCCCTCCACTTT. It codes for CASTPRGGNSPLHF.

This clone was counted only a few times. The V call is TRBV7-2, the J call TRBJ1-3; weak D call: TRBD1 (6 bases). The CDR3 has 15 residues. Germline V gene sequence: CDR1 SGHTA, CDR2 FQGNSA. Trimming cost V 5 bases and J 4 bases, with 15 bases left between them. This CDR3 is CASSTSRGSGNTIYF. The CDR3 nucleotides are TGTGCCAGCAGCACCTCCAGGGGTTCCGGAAACACCATATATTTT. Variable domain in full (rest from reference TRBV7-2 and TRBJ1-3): GAGVSQSPSNKVTEKGKDVELRCDPISGHTALYWYRQSLGQGLEFLIYFQGNSAPDKSGLPSDRFSAERTGGSVSTLTIQRTQQEDSAVYLCASSTSRGSGNTIYFGEGSWLTVV.

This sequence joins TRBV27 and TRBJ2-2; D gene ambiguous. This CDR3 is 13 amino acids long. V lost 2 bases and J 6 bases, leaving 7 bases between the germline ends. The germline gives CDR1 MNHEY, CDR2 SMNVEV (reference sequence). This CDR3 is CASSLEVAGELFF. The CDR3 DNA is TGTGCCAGCAGTTTAGAGGTCGCCGGGGAGCTGTTTTTT.

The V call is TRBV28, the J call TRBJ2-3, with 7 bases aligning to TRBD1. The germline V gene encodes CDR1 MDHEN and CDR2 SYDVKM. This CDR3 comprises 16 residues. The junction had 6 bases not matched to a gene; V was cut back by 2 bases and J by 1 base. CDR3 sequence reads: CASSLEGAGGTDTQYF. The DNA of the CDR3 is TGTGCCAGCAGTTTAGAGGGGGCTGGGGGCACAGATACGCAGTATTTT.

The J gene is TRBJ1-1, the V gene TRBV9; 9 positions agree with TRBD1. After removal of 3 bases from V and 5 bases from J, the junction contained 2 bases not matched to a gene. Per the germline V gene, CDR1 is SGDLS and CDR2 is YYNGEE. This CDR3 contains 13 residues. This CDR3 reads CASSATGGTEAFF. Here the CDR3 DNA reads TGTGCCAGCAGCGCGACAGGGGGAACTGAAGCTTTCTTT.

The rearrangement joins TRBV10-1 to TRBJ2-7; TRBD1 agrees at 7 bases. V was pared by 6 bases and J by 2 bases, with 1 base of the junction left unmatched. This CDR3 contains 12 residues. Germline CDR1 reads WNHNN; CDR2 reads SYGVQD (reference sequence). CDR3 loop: CASRQGTYEQYF. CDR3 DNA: TGCGCCAGCAGACAGGGGACCTACGAGCAGTACTTC.

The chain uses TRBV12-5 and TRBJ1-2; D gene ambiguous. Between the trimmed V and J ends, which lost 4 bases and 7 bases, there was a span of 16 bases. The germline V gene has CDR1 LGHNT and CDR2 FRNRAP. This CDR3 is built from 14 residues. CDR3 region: CASGSYPRTGGYTF. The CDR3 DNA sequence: TGTGCTAGTGGTTCCTACCCACGGACTGGTGGCTACACCTTC.

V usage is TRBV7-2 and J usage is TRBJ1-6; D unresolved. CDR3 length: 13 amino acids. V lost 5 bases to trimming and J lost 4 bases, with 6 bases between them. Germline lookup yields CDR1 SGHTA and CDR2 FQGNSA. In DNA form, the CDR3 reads TGTGCCAGCAGCAGAGAATATAATTCACCCCTCCACTTT. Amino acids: CASSREYNSPLHF.

DNA for the CDR3: TGTGCCAGCAGTGAATCAGGGCTAGCGGTCTCCTACGAGCAGTACTTC. Its translation: CASSESGLAVSYEQYF. This chain uses TRBV25-1 with TRBJ2-7; the match to TRBD2 covers 7 bases. The CDR3 extends over 16 amino acids. Germline CDR1 MGHDK, CDR2 SYGVNS. J was trimmed by 0 bases and V by 1 base; bases with no gene match: 6.

CDR3: CASSMTGGYSYEQYF. DNA for the CDR3: TGTGCCAGTAGTATGACAGGGGGTTACTCCTACGAGCAGTACTTC. The chain links TRBV19 to TRBJ2-7, with 9 bases aligning to TRBD1. V trimming: 3 bases; J trimming: 0 bases; junction bases outside the gene matches: 3. Per the germline V gene, CDR1 is LNHDA and CDR2 is SQIVND (reference sequence). CDR3 size: 15 residues.

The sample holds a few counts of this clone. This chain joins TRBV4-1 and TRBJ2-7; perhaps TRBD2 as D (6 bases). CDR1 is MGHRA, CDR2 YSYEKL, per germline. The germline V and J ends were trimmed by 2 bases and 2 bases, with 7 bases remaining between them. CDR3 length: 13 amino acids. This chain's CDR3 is CASSQTSTYEQYF. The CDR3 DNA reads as TGCGCCAGCAGCCAAACTAGCACCTACGAGCAGTACTTC.

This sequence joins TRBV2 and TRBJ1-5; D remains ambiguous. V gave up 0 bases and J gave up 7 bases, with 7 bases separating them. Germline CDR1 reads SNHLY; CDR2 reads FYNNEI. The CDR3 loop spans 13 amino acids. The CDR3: CASSEALRQPQHF. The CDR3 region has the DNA TGTGCCAGCAGTGAAGCGCTGCGGCAGCCCCAGCATTTT.

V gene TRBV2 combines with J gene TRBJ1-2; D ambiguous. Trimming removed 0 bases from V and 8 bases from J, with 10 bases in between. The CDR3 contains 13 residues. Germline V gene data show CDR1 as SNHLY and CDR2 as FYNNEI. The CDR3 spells CASSEASGRGYTF. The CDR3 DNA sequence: TGTGCCAGCAGTGAAGCTTCTGGGCGAGGCTACACCTTC.